Listed here are 10 T cell receptor beta chains from one sample, sequenced in a study of shared clonotypes between healthy human individuals. The table came from immunoSEQ multiplex PCR; TCRdb's copy has only in-frame clones and leaves some out. The table records approximately 2.5 million clones, over 85% of them present only once. Sequencing input: naive CD4+ T cells sorted from blood. This sample's subset: CD45RA+ positively selected. These receptors were obtained from a man aged 18 to 29 in good health.

The V and J genes are TRBV18 and TRBJ1-6, with D tentatively TRBD1 (5 bases). The CDR3 consists of 16 residues. V lost 6 bases and J 7 bases, leaving 19 bases between the germline ends. Germline loops: CDR1 KGHSH, CDR2 LQKENI. CDR3 DNA: TGTGCCAGCTCGGCTGACAGCCTGAAGCTCAATTCACCCCTCCACTTT. Residues: CASSADSLKLNSPLHF.

Comments on this clone: Other nucleotide sequences from this sample produce the same CDR3. The DNA for the CDR3 is TGTGCCAGCAGCCTTGACAGGGCCCAAGAGACCCAGTACTTC. Amino acids: CASSLDRAQETQYF. The rearrangement uses TRBV7-2 and TRBJ2-5; TRBD1 matches at 7 bases. Per the germline V gene, CDR1 is SGHTA and CDR2 is FQGNSA. The J segment lost 1 base and the V segment lost 5 bases, leaving 4 bases of the junction unmatched. CDR3 size: 14 residues.

The CDR3 DNA sequence: TGTGCCAGCTCTACCGGGAGGATCTCCTTCTCCTACAATGAGCAGTTCTTC. Its translation is CASSTGRISFSYNEQFF. The chain employs TRBV5-4 and TRBJ2-1; 7 bases fit TRBD2. Germline CDR1 reads SGHNT; CDR2 reads YYREEE (reference sequence). This CDR3 has 17 residues. Trimming took 7 bases from V and 0 from J; bases not matched to a gene: 13.

V and J are TRBV11-2 and TRBJ2-7; no clear D. V lost 4 bases and J lost 2, with 6 bases in between. The CDR3 has 12 amino acids. Per germline, CDR1 SGHAT and CDR2 FQNNGV. This CDR3 reads CASSSYTYEQYF. The CDR3 region has the DNA TGTGCCAGCAGCTCCTATACCTACGAGCAGTACTTC.

Of note for this clone: Other DNA sequences in the sample encode the same CDR3. The chain carries TRBV9 and TRBJ2-7; 10 bases are a match to TRBD1. CDR3 size: 14 residues. Germline loops: CDR1 SGDLS, CDR2 YYNGEE. Trimming cost V 3 bases and J 5 bases; bases outside gene matches: 5. In nucleotides, the CDR3 is TGTGCCAGCAGCGGCCGGGACAGGGGAGACGAGCAGTACTTC. Its protein product is CASSGRDRGDEQYF.

The chain joins TRBV9 to TRBJ2-1; 7 nucleotides line up with TRBD2. The CDR3 contains 15 residues. The trim removed 3 bases at V and 3 bases at J, leaving 6 bases unmatched. Per germline, CDR1 SGDLS and CDR2 YYNGEE. This CDR3 reads CASSATSEDYNEQFF. The CDR3 bases are TGTGCCAGCAGCGCCACTAGCGAGGACTACAATGAGCAGTTCTTC.

This clone appeared once. The chain uses TRBV6-1 and TRBJ2-7, with 12 bases identical to TRBD2. Trimming at V came to 4 bases and at J to 6 bases, leaving 1 base not matched to a gene. This CDR3 is 13 amino acids long. CDR1 MNHNS and CDR2 SASEGT come from the germline V gene. The CDR3 DNA follows: TGTGCCAGCAGTGGACTAGCGGGAGTCGAGCAGTACTTC. Protein sequence: CASSGLAGVEQYF.

Comments on this clone: The same CDR3 also results from other DNA sequences found in this sample. This chain links TRBV5-1 with TRBJ2-2, with 7 positions matching TRBD1. The germline CDR1 and CDR2 sequences are SGHRS and YFSETQ. The CDR3 covers 15 residues. Trimming took 2 bases from V and 3 from J; bases not matched to a gene: 4. The CDR3 loop is CASSFGDRDTGELFF. The CDR3 coding sequence is TGCGCCAGCAGCTTCGGGGACAGAGACACCGGGGAGCTGTTTTTT.

This clone was detected once. The chain employs TRBV7-9 and TRBJ2-5; D call uncertain. Germline V gene sequence: CDR1 SEHNR, CDR2 FQNEAQ (reference sequence). V was shortened by 0 bases and J by 5 bases, with 10 bases between the two germline ends. CDR3 length: 14 amino acids. The CDR3 sequence is CASSLALPPETQYF. The CDR3, as DNA: TGTGCCAGCAGCTTAGCTCTCCCGCCCGAGACCCAGTACTTC. Based on the CDR3 plus reference TRBV7-9 and TRBJ2-5, the full variable domain is DTGVSQNPRHKITKRGQNVTFRCDPISEHNRLYWYRQTLGQGPEFLTYFQNEAQLEKSRLLSDRFSAERPKGSFSTLEIQRTEQGDSAMYLCASSLALPPETQYFGPGTRLLVL.

This rearrangement joins TRBV10-3 to TRBJ2-1; D perhaps matches TRBD2 (5 bases). The V end lost 6 bases, the J end lost 5 bases, and 17 bases lay between the germline ends. Germline values: CDR1 ENHRY, CDR2 SYGVKD. The CDR3 contains 15 residues. The chain's CDR3 is CAIRDSGGLDNEQFF. DNA of the CDR3: TGTGCCATCAGAGATTCAGGCGGGCTTGACAATGAGCAGTTCTTC.